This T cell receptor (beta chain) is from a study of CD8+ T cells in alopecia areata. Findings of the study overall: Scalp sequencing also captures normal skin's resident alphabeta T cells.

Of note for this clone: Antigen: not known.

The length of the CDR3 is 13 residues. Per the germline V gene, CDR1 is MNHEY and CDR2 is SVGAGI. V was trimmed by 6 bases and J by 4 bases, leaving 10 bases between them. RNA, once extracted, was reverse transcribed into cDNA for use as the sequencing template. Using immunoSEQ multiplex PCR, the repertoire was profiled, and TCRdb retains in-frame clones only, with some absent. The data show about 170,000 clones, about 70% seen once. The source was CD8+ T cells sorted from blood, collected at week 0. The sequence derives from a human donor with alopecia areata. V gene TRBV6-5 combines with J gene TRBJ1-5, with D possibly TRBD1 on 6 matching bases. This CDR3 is CASSIQGNQPQHF. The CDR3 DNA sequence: TGTGCCAGCAGCATACAGGGAAATCAGCCCCAGCATTTT.